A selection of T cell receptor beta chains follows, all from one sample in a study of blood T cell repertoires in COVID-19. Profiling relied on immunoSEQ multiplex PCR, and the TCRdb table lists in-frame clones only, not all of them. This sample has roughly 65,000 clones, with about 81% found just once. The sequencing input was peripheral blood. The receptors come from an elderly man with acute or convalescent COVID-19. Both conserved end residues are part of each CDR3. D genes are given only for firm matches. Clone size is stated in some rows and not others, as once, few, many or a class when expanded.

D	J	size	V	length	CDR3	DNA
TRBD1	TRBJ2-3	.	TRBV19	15	CASSKRTGATDTQYF	TGTGCCAGTAGTAAGCGGACAGGGGCCACAGATACGCAGTATTTT
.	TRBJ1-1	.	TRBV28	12	CASSLGTRRAFF	TGTGCCAGCAGTTTAGGGACACGGAGGGCTTTCTTT
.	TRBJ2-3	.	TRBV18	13	CASSLSTTDTQYF	TGTGCCAGCTCACTTAGTACCACAGATACGCAGTATTTT
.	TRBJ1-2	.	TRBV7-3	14	CASSLNALRDGYTF	TGTGCCAGCAGCTTAAACGCGTTACGGGATGGCTACACCTTC
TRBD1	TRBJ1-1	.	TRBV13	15	CASRPGQLMNTEAFF	TGTGCCAGCAGACCGGGACAGTTAATGAACACTGAAGCTTTCTTT
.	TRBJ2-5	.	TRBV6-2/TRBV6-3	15	CASSDLLAYQETQYF	TGTGCCAGCAGCGACCTCCTAGCGTACCAAGAGACCCAGTACTTC
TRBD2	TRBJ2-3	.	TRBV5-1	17	CASSFGTSVEGTDTQYF	TGCGCCAGCAGCTTCGGGACTAGCGTTGAAGGGACAGATACGCAGTATTTT
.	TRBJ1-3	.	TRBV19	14	CASSVGSSGNTIYF	TGTGCCAGTAGTGTCGGGAGCTCTGGAAACACCATATATTTT
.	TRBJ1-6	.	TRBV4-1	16	CASSQDSTGRNSPLHF	TGCGCCAGCAGCCAAGACTCGACAGGCCGAAATTCACCCCTCCACTTT
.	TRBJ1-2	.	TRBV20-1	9	CSTGYGYTF	TGCAGTACAGGGTATGGCTACACCTTC
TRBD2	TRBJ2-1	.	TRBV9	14	CASSAPRGSNEQFF	TGTGCCAGCAGCGCCCCTCGCGGGAGCAATGAGCAGTTCTTC
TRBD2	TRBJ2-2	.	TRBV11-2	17	CASSPFSQRGITGELFF	TGTGCCAGCAGCCCCTTTTCCCAGCGGGGGATCACCGGGGAGCTGTTTTTT
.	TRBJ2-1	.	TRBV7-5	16	CARSLSFLAGGDEQFF	TGTGCCAGAAGCTTATCCTTTCTAGCGGGAGGGGATGAGCAGTTCTTC
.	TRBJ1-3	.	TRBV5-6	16	CASSLYRGSSGNTIYF	TGTGCCAGCAGCTTGTATCGGGGTAGCTCTGGAAACACCATATATTTT
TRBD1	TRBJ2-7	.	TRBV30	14	CAWSSRTGKYEQYF	TGTGCCTGGAGTTCCCGGACAGGGAAGTACGAGCAGTACTTC
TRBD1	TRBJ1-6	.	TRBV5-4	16	CASSGGPAGGISPLHF	TGTGCCAGCAGCGGCGGTCCGGCAGGGGGTATATCACCCCTCCACTTT
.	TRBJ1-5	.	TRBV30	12	CAWRQDNQPQHF	TGTGCCTGGAGACAGGATAATCAGCCCCAGCATTTT
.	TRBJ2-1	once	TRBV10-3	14	CAIRAGSTEDEQFF	TGTGCCATCAGGGCCGGGAGCACCGAGGATGAGCAGTTCTTC
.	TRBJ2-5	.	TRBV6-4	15	CASILAGAHQETQYF	TGTGCCAGCATTCTGGCTGGGGCCCACCAAGAGACCCAGTACTTC
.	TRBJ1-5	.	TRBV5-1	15	CASSLLGEGHQPQHF	TGCGCCAGCAGCTTGTTGGGGGAGGGGCATCAGCCCCAGCATTTT
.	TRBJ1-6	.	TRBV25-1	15	CASSELSSYNSPLHF	TGTGCCAGCAGTGAATTGAGCTCCTATAATTCACCCCTCCACTTT